These 20 T cell receptor beta chains were sequenced from one sample in a study of blood T cells in healthy people across ages. Combining a sample-barcoded 5' primer with a J-beta primer mix, a second PCR ran for about 6 to 11 cycles. TCRdb passed the 5' RACE reads through MiXCR, listing each CDR3 protein once. The table shows more than 1,000,000 distinct CDR3 sequences, with almost 25% occurring only once. The same sample was also used in a study of T cells of mothers and their children.

Sequencing used blood. The receptors were sampled from a girl aged 2 to 9 in good health.

This clonotype was seen ten or more times. This chain's CDR3 is CASSLEIWTGGEDTQYF. CDR3 in DNA: TGTGCCAGCAGCTTAGAAATTTGGACAGGGGGCGAAGATACGCAGTATTTT. The rearrangement links TRBV7-8 to TRBJ2-3; 11 bases map to TRBD1. The CDR3 covers 17 residues. Germline V lookup: CDR1 SGHVS, CDR2 FQNEAQ. Trimming cost V 1 base and J 5 bases; bases outside gene matches: 8.

This clonotype has more than one count but fewer than ten. The J gene is TRBJ2-1, the V gene TRBV9; 8 bases match TRBD2. After removal of 3 bases from V and 15 bases from J, the junction contained 11 bases not matched to a gene. The CDR3 has 13 amino acids. Germline V lookup: CDR1 SGDLS, CDR2 YYNGEE. For the CDR3, the DNA is TGTGCCAGCAGCGGAGAGGGGACTAGAGGGCCGTTCTTC. Encoded protein: CASSGEGTRGPFF.

The chain recombines TRBV6-5 with TRBJ2-3; the D is unclear. This CDR3 has 17 amino acids. The V end was cut by 2 bases, the J end by 2 bases, with 17 bases between. From germline, CDR1 is MNHEY and CDR2 SVGAGI. The CDR3 nucleotides are TGTGCCAGCAGTTACAATAATCCGGCGACTTTCACAGATACGCAGTATTTT. Translating it yields CASSYNNPATFTDTQYF.

The chain couples TRBV5-1 to TRBJ2-5; 8 nucleotides align to TRBD1. The DNA end is a closer match to TRBJ2-1, so the J assignment may be wrong. Looked up from germline, CDR1 is SGHRS and CDR2 is YFSETQ. The length of the CDR3 is 14 residues. The CDR3 nucleotides read TGCGCCAGCAGCTTGCAGGGGGCGTCGAATGAGCAGTTCTTC. Translating gives CASSLQGASNEQFF.

This clonotype was seen a few times. This rearrangement joins TRBV6-5 to TRBJ2-3, with TRBD1 matching over 8 bases. With V trimmed by 6 bases and J by 4 bases, 15 bases remained unmatched. This CDR3 has 17 residues. In germline, CDR1 is MNHEY, CDR2 SVGAGI. The CDR3 spells CASRRMTGVRIADTQYF. CDR3 coding DNA: TGTGCCAGCAGACGAATGACAGGGGTTAGAATCGCAGATACGCAGTATTTT.

The chain links TRBV6-2 or TRBV6-3 to TRBJ2-5; D remains ambiguous. TRBJ2-7 explains the end of the DNA better; the J call may be wrong. CDR1 is MNHEY, CDR2 SVGEGT, per germline. This CDR3 has 14 amino acids. CDR3 sequence: CASSYAGRSYEQYF. In DNA form, the CDR3 reads TGTGCCAGCAGTTACGCCGGACGGTCCTACGAGCAGTACTTC.

The rearrangement joins TRBV5-1 to TRBJ2-1, with TRBD2 identical over 7 bases. Unmatched junction bases numbered 5, after V lost 0 bases and J lost 2 bases. The CDR3 contains 16 residues. Germline V CDR1 and CDR2: SGHRS, YFSETQ. CDR3 loop: CASSLAVRGAYNEQFF. In DNA, the CDR3 is TGCGCCAGCAGCTTGGCTGTACGGGGGGCCTACAATGAGCAGTTCTTC.

The chain links TRBV4-3 to TRBJ1-2; tentatively, D is TRBD1 (5 bases). From germline, CDR1 is LGHNA and CDR2 YSLEER. The CDR3 has 16 amino acids. The germline V and J ends were trimmed by 0 bases and 4 bases, with 15 bases remaining between them. This CDR3 is CASSQDRGGSSYGYTF. Written as DNA, the CDR3 is TGCGCCAGCAGCCAAGATCGGGGGGGATCGAGCTATGGCTACACCTTC.

The chain combines TRBV7-3 with TRBJ2-1; TRBD1 agrees at 9 bases. Trimming took 3 bases from V and 12 from J; bases not matched to a gene: 6. This CDR3 has 13 residues. CDR1 and CDR2 (germline): SGHTA, FQGTGA. The CDR3 bases are TGTGCCAGCAGCTTCGGACAGGGGATGCCGCAGTTCTTC. It codes for CASSFGQGMPQFF.

This clonotype has more than one count but fewer than ten. The chain employs TRBV24-1 and TRBJ1-5; unclear D gene. V lost 11 bases to trimming and J lost 8 bases, with 21 bases between them. The CDR3 consists of 14 residues. Germline CDR1 reads KGHDR; CDR2 reads SFDVKD. Written as DNA, the CDR3 is TGTGCCATAGACCGATTCCCAAATCTTAAGCCCCAGCATTTT. It codes for CAIDRFPNLKPQHF.

The rearrangement joins TRBV5-1 to TRBJ2-7, with 11 bases lining up with TRBD2. The CDR3 is 16 residues long. CDR1 is SGHRS and CDR2 is YFSETQ in the germline V gene. J lost 7 bases, V lost 8 bases, and 17 bases had no gene match. The CDR3 reads CASGMRPGLAVWEQYF. In nucleotides, the CDR3 is TGCGCCAGTGGGATGCGGCCGGGACTAGCGGTCTGGGAGCAGTACTTC. Full variable domain (missing parts from reference TRBV5-1 and TRBJ2-7): KAGVTQTPRYLIKTRGQQVTLSCSPISGHRSVSWYQQTPGQGLQFLFEYFSETQRNKGNFPGRFSGRQFSNSRSEMNVSTLELGDSALYLCASGMRPGLAVWEQYFGPGTRLTVT.

This clonotype was detected once. The chain carries TRBV5-1 and TRBJ1-2, with D unresolved. This CDR3 comprises 15 residues. Trimming left V 4 bases short and J 3 bases short, with 16 bases between. Germline CDR1 is SGHRS and CDR2 is YFSETQ. The CDR3 here is CASSVGSAEDYGYTF. In DNA, the CDR3 is TGCGCCAGCAGCGTCGGGAGCGCGGAAGACTATGGCTACACCTTC.

The chain uses TRBV6-5 and TRBJ1-1, with TRBD1 as a possible D gene (5 bases). This CDR3 region has 16 residues. From germline, CDR1 is MNHEY and CDR2 SVGAGI. With 0 bases removed from V and 3 bases from J, the gap between germline ends came to 14 bases. In DNA, the CDR3 is TGTGCCAGCAGTTACTCGATGGGACGGGGGTACACTGAAGCTTTCTTT. Its translation is CASSYSMGRGYTEAFF.

The chain carries TRBV29-1 and TRBJ2-7; no firm D call. The CDR3 has 14 residues. Germline values: CDR1 SQVTM, CDR2 ANQGSEA. Trimming took off 1 base at V and 9 bases at J, with 19 bases between the two ends. Written as DNA, the CDR3 is TGCAGCGTTGAAGGGCAGGAAGCCACCTCGGGGCAGTACTTC. Residues: CSVEGQEATSGQYF.

V gene TRBV4-1 combines with J gene TRBJ1-4, with D uncertain. The CDR3 contains 14 residues. The V end was cut by 1 base, the J end by 8 bases, with 11 bases between. Germline CDR1 MGHRA, CDR2 YSYEKL. CDR3 sequence: CASSQAGKGEKLFF. In nucleotides, the CDR3 is TGCGCCAGCAGCCAAGCGGGGAAAGGGGAAAAACTGTTTTTT.

The chain uses TRBV24-1 and TRBJ2-3, with D perhaps being TRBD1 or TRBD2 (6 bases each). CDR3 length equals 15 residues. CDR1 and CDR2 (germline): KGHDR, SFDVKD. V lost 3 bases, J lost 5 bases, and 14 bases lay in between. The CDR3 DNA reads as TGTGCCACCAGTGATCTCGGGGGCTCCAGAGATACGCAGTATTTT. It translates to CATSDLGGSRDTQYF.

This clonotype turned up a few times. A read error may account for a junction end that differs from germline. The chain uses TRBV9 and TRBJ1-3, with unresolved D. The CDR3 contains 16 residues. From germline, CDR1 is SGDLS and CDR2 YYNGEE. The DNA of the CDR3 is TGTGCCAGCAGCGCGGGGTCGGGATACTCTGGAAACACCGTATATTTT. This gives the protein CASSAGSGYSGNTVYF.

The chain is built from TRBV12-3 or TRBV12-4 and TRBJ2-3; D possibly corresponds to TRBD2 (6 bases). The CDR3 extends over 16 amino acids. Trimming removed 2 bases at V and 0 bases at J, with 12 bases between. As DNA, the CDR3 is TGTGCCAGCAGTTTACCCCCGGGGGTAAGCACAGATACGCAGTATTTT. Translation: CASSLPPGVSTDTQYF.

This clonotype was seen repeatedly, ten times or more. The chain employs TRBV20-1 and TRBJ2-7; 9 bases agree with TRBD1. This CDR3 has 13 amino acids. The germline CDR1 and CDR2 sequences are DFQATT and SNEGSKA (reference sequence). With V trimmed by 3 bases and J by 0 bases, 0 bases remained unmatched. The CDR3 spells CSARTGGSYEQYF. In DNA form, the CDR3 reads TGCAGTGCTAGGACAGGGGGCTCCTACGAGCAGTACTTC.

The V call is TRBV5-1, the J call TRBJ2-2; D gene ambiguous. The CDR3 loop spans 16 amino acids. The V and J ends lost 0 bases and 3 bases respectively, with 12 bases between them. Germline V lookup: CDR1 SGHRS, CDR2 YFSETQ. As DNA, the CDR3 is TGCGCCAGCAGCTTGGTGTCAGGACGGGACACCGGGGAGCTGTTTTTT. It translates to CASSLVSGRDTGELFF.